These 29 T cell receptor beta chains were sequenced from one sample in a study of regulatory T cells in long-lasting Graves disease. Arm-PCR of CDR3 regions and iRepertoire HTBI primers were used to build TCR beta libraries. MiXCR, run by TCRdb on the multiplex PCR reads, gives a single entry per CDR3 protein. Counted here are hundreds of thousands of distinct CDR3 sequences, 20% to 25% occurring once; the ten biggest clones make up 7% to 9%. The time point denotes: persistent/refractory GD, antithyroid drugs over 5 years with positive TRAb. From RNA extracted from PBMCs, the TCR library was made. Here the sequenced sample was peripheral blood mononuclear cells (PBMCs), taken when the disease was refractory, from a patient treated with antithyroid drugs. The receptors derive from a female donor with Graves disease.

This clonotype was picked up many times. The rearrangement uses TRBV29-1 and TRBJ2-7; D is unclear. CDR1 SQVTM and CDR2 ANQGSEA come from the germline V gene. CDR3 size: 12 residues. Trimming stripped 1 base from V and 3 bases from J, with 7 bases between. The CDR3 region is CSVEGRNYEQYF. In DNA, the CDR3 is TGCAGCGTTGAAGGGCGGAACTACGAGCAGTACTTC.

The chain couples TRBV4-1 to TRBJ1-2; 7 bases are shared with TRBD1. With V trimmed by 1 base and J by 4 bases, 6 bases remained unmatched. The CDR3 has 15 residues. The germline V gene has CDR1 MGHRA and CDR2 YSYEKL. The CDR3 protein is CASSQGGQPSYGYTF. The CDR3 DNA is TGCGCCAGCAGCCAAGGGGGACAGCCTTCCTATGGCTACACCTTC.

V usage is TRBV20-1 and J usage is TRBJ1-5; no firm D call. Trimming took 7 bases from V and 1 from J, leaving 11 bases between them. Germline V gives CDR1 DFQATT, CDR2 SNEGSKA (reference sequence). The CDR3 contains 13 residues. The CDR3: CSVSVRSNQPQHF. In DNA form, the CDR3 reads TGCAGTGTTTCCGTCAGAAGCAATCAGCCCCAGCATTTT.

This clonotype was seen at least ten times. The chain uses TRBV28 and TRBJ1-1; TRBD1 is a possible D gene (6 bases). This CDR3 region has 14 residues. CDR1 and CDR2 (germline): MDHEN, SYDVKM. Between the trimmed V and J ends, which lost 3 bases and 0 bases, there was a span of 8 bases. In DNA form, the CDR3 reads TGTGCCAGCAGTTTTACAGGGCTGAACACTGAAGCTTTCTTT. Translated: CASSFTGLNTEAFF.

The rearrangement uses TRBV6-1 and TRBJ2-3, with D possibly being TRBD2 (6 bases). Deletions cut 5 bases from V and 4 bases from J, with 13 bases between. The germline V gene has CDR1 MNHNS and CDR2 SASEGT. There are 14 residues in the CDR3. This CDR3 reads CASSQTRGADTQYF. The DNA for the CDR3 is TGTGCCAGCAGTCAGACTAGAGGCGCAGATACGCAGTATTTT.

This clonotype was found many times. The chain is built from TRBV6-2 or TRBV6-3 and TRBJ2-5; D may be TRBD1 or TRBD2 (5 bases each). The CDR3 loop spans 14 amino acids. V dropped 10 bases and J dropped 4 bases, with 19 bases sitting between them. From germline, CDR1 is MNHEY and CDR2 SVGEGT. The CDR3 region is CATGDDKRGETQYF. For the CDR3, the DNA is TGTGCCACCGGGGACGACAAAAGGGGAGAGACCCAGTACTTC.

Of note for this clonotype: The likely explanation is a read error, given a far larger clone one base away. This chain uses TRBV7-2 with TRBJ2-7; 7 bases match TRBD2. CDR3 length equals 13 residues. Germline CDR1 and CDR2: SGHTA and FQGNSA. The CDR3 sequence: CASSFGRDYGQYF. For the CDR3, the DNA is TGTGCCAGCAGCTTCGGCCGGGACTACGGGCAGTACTTC.

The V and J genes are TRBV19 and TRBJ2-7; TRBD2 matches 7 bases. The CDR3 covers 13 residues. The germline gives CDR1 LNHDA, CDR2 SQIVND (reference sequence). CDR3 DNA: TGTGCGACCGCGGGGGATAGCTCCTACGAGCAGTACTTC. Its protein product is CATAGDSSYEQYF. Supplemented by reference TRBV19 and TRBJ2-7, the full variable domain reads DGGITQSPKYLFRKEGQNVTLSCEQNLNHDAMYWYRQDPGQGLRLIYYSQIVNDFQKGDIAEGYSVSREKKESFPLTVTSAQKNPTAFYLCATAGDSSYEQYFGPGTRLTVT.

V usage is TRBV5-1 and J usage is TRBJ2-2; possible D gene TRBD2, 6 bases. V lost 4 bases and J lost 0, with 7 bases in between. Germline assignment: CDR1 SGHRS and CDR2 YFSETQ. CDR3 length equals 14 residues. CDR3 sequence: CASSAGSNTGELFF. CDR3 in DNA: TGCGCCAGCAGCGCGGGATCGAACACCGGGGAGCTGTTTTTT. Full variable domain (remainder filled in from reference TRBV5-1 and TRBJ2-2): KAGVTQTPRYLIKTRGQQVTLSCSPISGHRSVSWYQQTPGQGLQFLFEYFSETQRNKGNFPGRFSGRQFSNSRSEMNVSTLELGDSALYLCASSAGSNTGELFFGEGSRLTVL.

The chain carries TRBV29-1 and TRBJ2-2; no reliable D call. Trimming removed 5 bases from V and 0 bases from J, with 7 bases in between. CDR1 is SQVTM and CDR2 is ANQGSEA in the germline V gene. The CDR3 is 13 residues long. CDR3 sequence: CSVMITNTGELFF. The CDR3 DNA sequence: TGCAGCGTTATGATCACGAACACCGGGGAGCTGTTTTTT.

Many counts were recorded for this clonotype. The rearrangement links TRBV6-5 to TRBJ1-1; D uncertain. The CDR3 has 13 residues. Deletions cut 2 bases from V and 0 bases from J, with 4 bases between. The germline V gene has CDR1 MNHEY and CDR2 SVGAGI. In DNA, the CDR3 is TGTGCCAGCAGTTACCTTTTGAACACTGAAGCTTTCTTT. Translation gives CASSYLLNTEAFF.

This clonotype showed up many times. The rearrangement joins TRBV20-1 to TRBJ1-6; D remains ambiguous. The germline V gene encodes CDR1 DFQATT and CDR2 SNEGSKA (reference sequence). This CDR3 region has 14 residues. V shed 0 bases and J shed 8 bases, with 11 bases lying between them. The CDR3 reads CSAREVQLDSPLHF. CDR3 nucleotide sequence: TGCAGTGCTAGAGAAGTACAGCTCGATTCACCCCTCCACTTT.

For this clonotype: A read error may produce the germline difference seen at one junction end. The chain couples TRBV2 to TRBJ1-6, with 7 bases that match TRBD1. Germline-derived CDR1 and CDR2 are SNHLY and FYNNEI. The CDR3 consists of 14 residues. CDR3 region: CTSWDSRRNSPLHF. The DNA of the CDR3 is TGTACCAGCTGGGACAGTCGGAGAAATTCACCCCTCCACTTT.

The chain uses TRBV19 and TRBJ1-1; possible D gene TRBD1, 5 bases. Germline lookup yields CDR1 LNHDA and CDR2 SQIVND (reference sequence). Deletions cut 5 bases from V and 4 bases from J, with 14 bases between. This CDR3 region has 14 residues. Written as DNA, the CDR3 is TGTGCCAGTAGTCCCCACTTAGGGGCCACTGAAGCTTTCTTT. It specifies CASSPHLGATEAFF. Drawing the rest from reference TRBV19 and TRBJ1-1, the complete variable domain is DGGITQSPKYLFRKEGQNVTLSCEQNLNHDAMYWYRQDPGQGLRLIYYSQIVNDFQKGDIAEGYSVSREKKESFPLTVTSAQKNPTAFYLCASSPHLGATEAFFGQGTRLTVV.

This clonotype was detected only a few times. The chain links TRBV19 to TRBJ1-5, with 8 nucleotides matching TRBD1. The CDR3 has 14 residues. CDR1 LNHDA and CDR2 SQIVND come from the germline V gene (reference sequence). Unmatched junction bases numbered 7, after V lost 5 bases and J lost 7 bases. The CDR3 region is CASSLWTGSQPQHF. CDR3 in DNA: TGTGCCAGTAGTCTCTGGACAGGGTCCCAGCCCCAGCATTTT. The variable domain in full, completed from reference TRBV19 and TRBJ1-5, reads DGGITQSPKYLFRKEGQNVTLSCEQNLNHDAMYWYRQDPGQGLRLIYYSQIVNDFQKGDIAEGYSVSREKKESFPLTVTSAQKNPTAFYLCASSLWTGSQPQHFGDGTRLSIL.

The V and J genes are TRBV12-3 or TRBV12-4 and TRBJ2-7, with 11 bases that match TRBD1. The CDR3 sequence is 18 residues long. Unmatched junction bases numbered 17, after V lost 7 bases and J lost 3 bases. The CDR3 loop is CASNTRTLGTGGGYEQYF. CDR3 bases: TGTGCCAGCAATACCCGCACCCTCGGGACAGGGGGAGGCTACGAGCAGTACTTC.

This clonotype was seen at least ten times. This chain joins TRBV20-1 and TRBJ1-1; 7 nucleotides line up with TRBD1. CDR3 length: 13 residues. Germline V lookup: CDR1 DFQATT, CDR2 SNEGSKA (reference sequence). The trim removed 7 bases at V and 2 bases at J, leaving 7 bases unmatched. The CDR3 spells CSGNTGVNTEAFF. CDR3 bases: TGCAGTGGTAATACAGGGGTTAACACTGAAGCTTTCTTT.

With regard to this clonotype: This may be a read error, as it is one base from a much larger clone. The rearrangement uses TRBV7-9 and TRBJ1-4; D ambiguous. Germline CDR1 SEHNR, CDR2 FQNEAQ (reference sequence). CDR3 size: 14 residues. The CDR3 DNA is TGTGCCAGCAGCTTAGTGGTTACTAATGAAGAACTGTTTTTT. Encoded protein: CASSLVVTNEELFF.

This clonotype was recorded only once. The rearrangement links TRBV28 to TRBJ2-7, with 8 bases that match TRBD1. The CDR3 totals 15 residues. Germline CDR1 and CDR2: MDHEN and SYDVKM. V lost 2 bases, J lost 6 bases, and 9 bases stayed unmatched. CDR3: CASSLRGQETGEQYF. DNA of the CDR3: TGTGCCAGCAGTTTACGGGGACAGGAGACCGGCGAGCAGTACTTC.

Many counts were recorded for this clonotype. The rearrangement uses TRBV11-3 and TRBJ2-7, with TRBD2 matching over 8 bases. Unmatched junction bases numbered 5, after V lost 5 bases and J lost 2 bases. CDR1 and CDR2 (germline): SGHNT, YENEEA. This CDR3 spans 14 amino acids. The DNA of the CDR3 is TGTGCCAGCAGCGGAAGACTAGCGACCTACGAGCAGTACTTC. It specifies CASSGRLATYEQYF.

The DNA for the CDR3 is TGTGCCAGCAGGTTCCCAGCGGGGATGGACACCGGGGAGCTGTTTTTT. It codes for CASRFPAGMDTGELFF. The chain has TRBV2 and TRBJ2-2; 7 positions match TRBD2. From germline, CDR1 is SNHLY and CDR2 FYNNEI. J gave up 3 bases and V 6 bases, and 10 bases lay outside the gene matches. The CDR3 contains 16 residues.

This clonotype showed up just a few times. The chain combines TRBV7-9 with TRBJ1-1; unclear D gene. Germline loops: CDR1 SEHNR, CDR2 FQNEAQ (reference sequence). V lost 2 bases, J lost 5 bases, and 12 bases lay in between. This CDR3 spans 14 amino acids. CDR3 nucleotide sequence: TGTGCCAGCAGCTTAACCGGGGATAGGACTGAAGCTTTCTTT. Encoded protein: CASSLTGDRTEAFF.

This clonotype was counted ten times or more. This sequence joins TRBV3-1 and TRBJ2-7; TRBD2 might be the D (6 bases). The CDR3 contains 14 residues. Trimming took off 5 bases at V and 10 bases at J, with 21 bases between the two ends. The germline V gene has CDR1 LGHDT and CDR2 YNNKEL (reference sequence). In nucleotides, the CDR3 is TGTGCCAGCAGCTCTCGCGGAGAAGCGGGTAGCCAGTACTTC. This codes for CASSSRGEAGSQYF.

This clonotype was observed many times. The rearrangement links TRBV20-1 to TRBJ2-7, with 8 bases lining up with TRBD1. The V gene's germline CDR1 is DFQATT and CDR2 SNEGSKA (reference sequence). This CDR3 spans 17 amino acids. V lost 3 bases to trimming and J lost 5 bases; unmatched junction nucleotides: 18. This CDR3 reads CSARGPHPETGADEQYF. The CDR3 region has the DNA TGCAGTGCTAGGGGCCCACACCCAGAGACAGGGGCCGACGAGCAGTACTTC.

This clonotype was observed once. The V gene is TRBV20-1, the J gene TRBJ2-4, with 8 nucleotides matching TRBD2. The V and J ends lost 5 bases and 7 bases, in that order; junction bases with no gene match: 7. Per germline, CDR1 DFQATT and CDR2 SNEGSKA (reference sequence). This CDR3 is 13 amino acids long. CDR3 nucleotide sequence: TGCAGTGCTGGCGGGGGGAACGCGAACATTCAGTACTTC. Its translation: CSAGGGNANIQYF.

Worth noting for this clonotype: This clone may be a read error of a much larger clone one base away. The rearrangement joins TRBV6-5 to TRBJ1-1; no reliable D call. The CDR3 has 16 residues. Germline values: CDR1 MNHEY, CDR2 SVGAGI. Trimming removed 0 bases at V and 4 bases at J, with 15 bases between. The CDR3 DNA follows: TGTGCCAGCAGTTACTCGATGGTAAGGATGAGCACTGAAGCTTTCTTT. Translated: CASSYSMVRMSTEAFF.

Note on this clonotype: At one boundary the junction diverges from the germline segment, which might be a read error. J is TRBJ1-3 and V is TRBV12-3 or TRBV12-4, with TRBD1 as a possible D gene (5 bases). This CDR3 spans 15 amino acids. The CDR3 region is CASTSGVGAGSTIYF. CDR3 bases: TGTGCCAGCACTTCAGGAGTCGGGGCTGGAAGCACCATATATTTT.

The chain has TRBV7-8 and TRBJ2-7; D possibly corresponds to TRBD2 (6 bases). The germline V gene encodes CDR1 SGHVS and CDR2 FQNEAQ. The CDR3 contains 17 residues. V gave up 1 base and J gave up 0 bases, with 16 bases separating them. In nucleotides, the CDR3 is TGTGCCAGCAGCTTAGTTCGAAGGGGACTTAGCTCCTACGAGCAGTACTTC. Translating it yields CASSLVRRGLSSYEQYF. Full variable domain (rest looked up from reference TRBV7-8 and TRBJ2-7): GAGVSQSPRYKVAKRGQDVALRCDPISGHVSLFWYQQALGQGPEFLTYFQNEAQLDKSGLPSDRFFAERPEGSVSTLKIQRTQQEDSAVYLCASSLVRRGLSSYEQYFGPGTRLTVT.

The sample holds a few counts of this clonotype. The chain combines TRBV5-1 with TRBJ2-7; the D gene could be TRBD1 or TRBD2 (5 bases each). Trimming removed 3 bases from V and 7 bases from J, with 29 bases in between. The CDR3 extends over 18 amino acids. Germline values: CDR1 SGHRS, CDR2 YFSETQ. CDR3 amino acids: CASSSVNPDIALGEEQYF. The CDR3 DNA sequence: TGCGCCAGCAGCTCAGTGAACCCGGACATAGCCCTGGGGGAAGAGCAGTACTTC. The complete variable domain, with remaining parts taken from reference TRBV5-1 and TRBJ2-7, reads KAGVTQTPRYLIKTRGQQVTLSCSPISGHRSVSWYQQTPGQGLQFLFEYFSETQRNKGNFPGRFSGRQFSNSRSEMNVSTLELGDSALYLCASSSVNPDIALGEEQYFGPGTRLTVT.